This TCR beta chain stems from a study of blood T cells in healthy people across ages. Study results and limitations: Strongly correlated with naive T cell percentage was TCR beta diversity.

Combining a sample-barcoded 5' primer with a J-beta primer mix, a second PCR ran for roughly 7 to 12 cycles. TCRdb used MiXCR to reprocess the 5' RACE reads, holding one entry per CDR3 protein. The repertoire has about 1 million distinct CDR3 sequences, more than 40% of them found once; the top ten carry about 20%. The ends were cut back, 0 bases at V and 2 bases at J, with 12 bases in the middle. Germline CDR1 SGDLS, CDR2 YYNGEE. CDR3 length: 15 residues. In this sample, this clonotype turned up a few times. As yet, its antigen is unknown. The V and J genes are TRBV9 and TRBJ2-7; perhaps TRBD1 as D (5 bases). What was sequenced was blood. This clonotype originated in an older woman in good health. Here the CDR3 DNA reads TGTGCCAGCAGCGTAGCTCCGGCGGACACCTACGAGCAGTACTTC. It encodes CASSVAPADTYEQYF.